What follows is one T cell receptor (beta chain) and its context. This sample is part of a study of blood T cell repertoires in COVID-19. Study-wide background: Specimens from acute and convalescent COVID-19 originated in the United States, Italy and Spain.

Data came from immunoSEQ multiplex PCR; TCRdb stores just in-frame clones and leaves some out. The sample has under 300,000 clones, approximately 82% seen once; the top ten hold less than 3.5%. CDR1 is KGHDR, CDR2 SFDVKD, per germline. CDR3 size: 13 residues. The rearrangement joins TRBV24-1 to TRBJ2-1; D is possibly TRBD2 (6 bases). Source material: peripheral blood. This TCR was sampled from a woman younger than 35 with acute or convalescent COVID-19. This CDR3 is CEGLAGRANEQFF. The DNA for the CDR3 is TGTGAGGGGCTCGCGGGGCGCGCCAATGAGCAGTTCTTC.